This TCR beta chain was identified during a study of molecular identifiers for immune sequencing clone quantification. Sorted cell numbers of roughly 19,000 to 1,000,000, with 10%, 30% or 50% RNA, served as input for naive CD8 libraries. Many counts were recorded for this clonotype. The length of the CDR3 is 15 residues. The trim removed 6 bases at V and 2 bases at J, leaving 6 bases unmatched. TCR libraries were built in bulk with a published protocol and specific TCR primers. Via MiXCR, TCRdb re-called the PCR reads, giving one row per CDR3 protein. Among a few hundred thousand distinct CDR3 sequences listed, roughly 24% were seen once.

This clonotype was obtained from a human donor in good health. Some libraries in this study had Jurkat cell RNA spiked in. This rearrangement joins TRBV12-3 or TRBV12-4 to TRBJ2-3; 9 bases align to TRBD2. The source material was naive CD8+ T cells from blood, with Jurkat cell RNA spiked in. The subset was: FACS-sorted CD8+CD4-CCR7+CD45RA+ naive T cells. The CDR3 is CASSTTSGYTDTQYF. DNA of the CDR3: TGTGCCAGCAGCACCACTAGCGGGTACACAGATACGCAGTATTTT.